This entry lists 6 T cell receptor beta chains sequenced from one sample in a study of T cells in tumors after PD-1 blockade. Generated by immunoSEQ multiplex PCR, the TCRdb table keeps only in-frame clones and is missing some. The table lists about 19,000 clones, 65% to 85% of them singletons, with 25% in the top ten. The sequencing used PBMCs, collected after anti-PD-1 therapy. These receptors were taken from a human donor with advanced basal cell or squamous cell carcinoma (not recorded which).

The chain recombines TRBV10-1 with TRBJ2-7, with 9 positions matching TRBD1. The V gene's germline CDR1 is WNHNN and CDR2 SYGVQD (reference sequence). The V segment lost 8 bases and the J segment 5 bases; nucleotides outside the gene matches: 16. This CDR3 has 16 amino acids. The chain's CDR3 is CASLYHLRDREHEQYF. CDR3 DNA: TGCGCCAGCCTCTACCATCTACGGGACAGGGAACACGAGCAGTACTTC.

V is TRBV20-1 and J is TRBJ2-7; no firm D call. In germline, CDR1 is DFQATT, CDR2 SNEGSKA (reference sequence). This CDR3 spans 11 amino acids. Trimming removed 1 base from V and 3 bases from J, with 4 bases in between. The CDR3 DNA reads as TGCAGTGCTAGAGGGAACTACGAGCAGTACTTC. Translated: CSARGNYEQYF.

This clone was counted between two and nine times. The rearrangement uses TRBV3-1 (or the pseudogene TRBV3-2) and TRBJ2-2, with a possible D match to TRBD1 (7 bases). Trimming took 0 bases from V and 4 from J, leaving 15 bases between them. CDR1 and CDR2 (germline): LGHDT, YNNKEL (reference sequence). The CDR3 spans 17 residues. CDR3 sequence: CASSQDQGGLPTGELFF. DNA of the CDR3: TGTGCCAGCAGCCAAGATCAGGGGGGACTTCCCACCGGGGAGCTGTTTTTT.

This rearrangement joins TRBV7-2 to TRBJ2-2, with D tentatively TRBD1 (5 bases). V lost 5 bases and J lost 3, with 10 bases in between. In germline, CDR1 is SGHTA, CDR2 FQGNSA. This CDR3 has 14 residues. The CDR3 reads CASSLKGDTGELFF. CDR3 sequence (DNA): TGTGCCAGCAGCCTAAAAGGGGACACCGGGGAGCTGTTTTTT. The variable domain in full, completed from reference TRBV7-2 and TRBJ2-2, reads GAGVSQSPSNKVTEKGKDVELRCDPISGHTALYWYRQSLGQGLEFLIYFQGNSAPDKSGLPSDRFSAERTGGSVSTLTIQRTQQEDSAVYLCASSLKGDTGELFFGEGSRLTVL.

V usage is TRBV2 and J usage is TRBJ2-5; 12 nucleotides agree with TRBD2. CDR3 length equals 15 residues. Germline CDR1 SNHLY, CDR2 FYNNEI. The trim removed 8 bases at V and 2 bases at J, leaving 6 bases unmatched. The CDR3 region is CASRWTSGAQETQYF. CDR3 DNA: TGTGCCAGCCGATGGACTAGCGGGGCGCAAGAGACCCAGTACTTC.

This clone ranks as medium-sized (0.01 to 0.1%). V and J are TRBV24-1 and TRBJ2-3; TRBD2 aligns across 14 bases. The CDR3 is made up of 17 amino acids. V trimming: 3 bases; J trimming: 5 bases; junction bases outside the gene matches: 6. From germline, CDR1 is KGHDR and CDR2 SFDVKD. CDR3 amino acids: CATSDRGLAGVRDTQYF. In DNA, the CDR3 is TGTGCCACCAGTGATCGGGGACTAGCGGGAGTGAGAGATACGCAGTATTTT.